This T cell receptor (beta chain) came from a study of shared clonotypes between healthy human individuals (dated by TCRdb to about 2020). As for the study more broadly: The cohort comprised a couple of women and a few men aged 18 to 49 years. Per donor, leukapheresis produced somewhere between about 0.94 and 8.9 billion PBMCs. Different laboratories and diverse techniques were used to prepare libraries and sequence TCR repertoires, to increase sequencing depth and limit assay-specific biases. For each donor, CD4 naive and CD4 memory were each given three plates, CD8 naive was given two plates, and CD8 memory was given one plate. To estimate repertoire size and how much clonotypes are shared between individuals, the study performed deep sequencing of blood TCR repertoires from a few healthy adults. Summary of the overall study and its limitations: Sampling was restricted to blood, and TCR repertoires in tissue are likely to differ from TCR repertoires in blood. Across a few donors, approximately 4.6% of naive CD4, over 3% of naive CD8, under 2.5% of memory CD4, and approximately 0.42% of memory CD8 clonotypes were shared. Clonotypes shared by all four sorted-subset donors showed higher generation probabilities than non-shared clonotypes. Naive subsets generally had larger estimated clonotype richness than memory subsets. Pairwise subsampling indicated that sequencing depth was expected to affect the degree of clonotype sharing among donors. Even with the large sequencing depth, rarefaction of the sorted-subset datasets indicated that sequencing was incomplete. Because the study included a small number of donors, the genetic and exposure-history diversity represented was limited.

Per the germline V gene (reference sequence), WNHNN is the CDR1 and SYGVQD is the CDR2. Trimming removed 5 bases from V and 9 bases from J; the gene matches leave 34 bases unexplained. The CDR3 sequence holds 24 residues, the cysteine and phenylalanine included. Only the CDR3 DNA is retained, 72 bases long and in frame from the first base. The donors were healthy, HIV-negative adults who had no recently reported acute infections or vaccinations. Every donor was a Caucasian adult living in Nashville, Tennessee, USA. CD4+ T cells were enriched by magnetic negative selection, after which naive cells were positively selected on CD45RA and the negative fraction was taken as the memory subset. Blood was collected by leukapheresis, and PBMCs were isolated by Ficoll-Histopaque density gradient centrifugation and then cryopreserved in liquid nitrogen vapor phase. Purity and quantity of every magnetically sorted T cell population were checked by analytical flow cytometry. Each sorted fraction had its genomic DNA isolated and then quantified by UV absorbance on a Nanodrop 2000c.

TCR CDR3 regions were amplified from genomic DNA by multiplex PCR using the deep immunoSEQ assay. Extracted genomic DNA from each cell subset was spread evenly across all wells of several immunoSEQ 96-well plates, with each plate serving as a replicate. For sorted subsets, each replicate PCR was loaded with about 0.2 ug genomic DNA, equivalent to 25,000 to 35,000 T cell genomes. Purified libraries were measured with a Qubit 3.0 fluorometer, size-checked on a Bioanalyzer 2100, and measured again with the KAPA Library Quantification kit. A separate single-read 150-cycle Illumina NextSeq 550 flow cell was used to sequence each immunoSEQ 96-well plate. In the authors' own workflow: Because only junctional sequences without quality scores were contained in the immunoSEQ output, filtering matching that applied to full-length reads could not be performed. Sequences were annotated with PyIR, a Python wrapper for IgBLAST v1.9, using IMGT germline references to assign V/J genes and CDR3. Reads were removed for weak V/J assignments (E-value above 1e-6), missing CDR3, stop codons, out-of-frame junctions, or ambiguous translated residues. V3J clonotypes were defined by identical inferred V gene, J gene, and CDR3 amino acid sequence. The percentage overlap between two repertoires was calculated by dividing the number of shared unique clonotypes by the size of the smaller repertoire. Richness of each repertoire was evaluated using RTK rarefaction, the Chao1 estimator, and Recon v2.1 estimates of unobserved clonotypes. For all TCRbeta clonotypes obtained by the gDNA method from four donors, generation probabilities were computed with OLGA. TCRdb obtained this table from immuneACCESS and retained in-frame rearrangements with V and J assigned. These tables miss some clones; where compared with another copy, unresolved V genes account for less than half of the shortfall, and the remainder is unexplained. V, J and clone size reflect that table, while D and trimming were determined from the DNA. This sample lists about 360,000 clones; 70% to 75% were detected once. The top ten clones comprise around 9.3% of the sample.

This clone came up a few times. This receptor's antigen is unknown. It has no much larger one-base neighbor in the sample; base qualities were not kept. Sequencing was done on a sample of memory CD4+ T cells sorted from blood. In light of the paper, this sample's cell subset or site label describes: CD45RA-negative fraction. This sequence uses TRBV10-1 and TRBJ2-1, and 13 junction bases match TRBD2. The source of this sequence is a man aged 30 to 39 in good health. The CDR3 here reads CASSMIEDGAGDRGGLAGEGEQFF. At the DNA level, the sequence is TGCGCCAGCAGTATGATAGAGGACGGAGCCGGGGACAGGGGAGGACTAGCGGGAGAGGGTGAGCAGTTCTTC.